Sequencing of this T cell receptor (beta chain) was carried out in a study of blood T cell repertoires in COVID-19. For the study at large: The United States, Italy and Spain were the sources of the acute and convalescent COVID-19 samples.

This clone came up a few times. The cohort comprised adults aged about 18 to 100 years residing in 20 to 25 US areas. Germline-derived CDR1 and CDR2 are SGDLS and YYNGEE. The V segment lost 0 bases and the J segment 0 bases; nucleotides outside the gene matches: 5. The CDR3 totals 17 residues. Repertoires were generated with immunoSEQ multiplex PCR, while TCRdb's copy carries only in-frame clones and drops some. This sample has 300,000 to 350,000 clones; approximately 85% occur once, and the top ten carry 2.2%. The source is a man younger than 45 who had recovered from COVID-19. This chain joins TRBV9 and TRBJ1-3; 8 nucleotides align to TRBD1. The sequenced sample was PBMCs or T cells enriched from blood (not recorded which). DNA for the CDR3: TGTGCCAGCAGCGTAGGACCGGGACAGGCCTCTGGAAACACCATATATTTT. Residues: CASSVGPGQASGNTIYF.